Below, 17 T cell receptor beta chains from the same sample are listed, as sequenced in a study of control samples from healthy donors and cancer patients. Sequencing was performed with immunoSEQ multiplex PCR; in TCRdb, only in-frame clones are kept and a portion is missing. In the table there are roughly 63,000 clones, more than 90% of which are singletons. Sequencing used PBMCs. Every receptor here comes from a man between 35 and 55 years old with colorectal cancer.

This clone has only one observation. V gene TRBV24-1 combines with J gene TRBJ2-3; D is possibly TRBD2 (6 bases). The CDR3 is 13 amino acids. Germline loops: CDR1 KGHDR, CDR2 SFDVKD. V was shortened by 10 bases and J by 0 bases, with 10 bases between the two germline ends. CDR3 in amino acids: CATAGGSTDTQYF. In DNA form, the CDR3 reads TGTGCCACAGCAGGAGGGAGCACAGATACGCAGTATTTT.

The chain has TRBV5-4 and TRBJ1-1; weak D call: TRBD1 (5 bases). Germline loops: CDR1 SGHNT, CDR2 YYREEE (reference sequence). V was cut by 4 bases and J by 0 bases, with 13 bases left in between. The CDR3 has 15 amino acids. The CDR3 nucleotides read TGTGCCAGCAGCCCCGGCGGGGGATTGAACACTGAAGCTTTCTTT. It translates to CASSPGGGLNTEAFF.

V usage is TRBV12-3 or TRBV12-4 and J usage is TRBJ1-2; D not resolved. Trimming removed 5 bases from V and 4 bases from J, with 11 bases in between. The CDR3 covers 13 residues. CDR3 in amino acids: CASSLTLLYGYTF. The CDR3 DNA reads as TGTGCCAGCAGTCTGACTTTACTCTATGGCTACACCTTC.

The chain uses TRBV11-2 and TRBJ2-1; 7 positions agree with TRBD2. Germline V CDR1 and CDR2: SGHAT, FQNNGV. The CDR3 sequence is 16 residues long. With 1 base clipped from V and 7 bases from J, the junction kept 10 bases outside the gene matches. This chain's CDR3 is CASSLGGGSMMNEQFF. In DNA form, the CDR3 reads TGTGCCAGCAGCTTAGGGGGGGGTTCTATGATGAATGAGCAGTTCTTC.

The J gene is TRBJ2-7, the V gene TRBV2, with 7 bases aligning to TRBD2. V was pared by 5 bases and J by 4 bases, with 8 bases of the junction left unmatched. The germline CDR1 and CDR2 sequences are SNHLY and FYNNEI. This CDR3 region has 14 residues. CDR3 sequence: CASSLGGGLYEQYF. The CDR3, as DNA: TGTGCCAGCAGTCTTGGGGGGGGATTGTACGAGCAGTACTTC.

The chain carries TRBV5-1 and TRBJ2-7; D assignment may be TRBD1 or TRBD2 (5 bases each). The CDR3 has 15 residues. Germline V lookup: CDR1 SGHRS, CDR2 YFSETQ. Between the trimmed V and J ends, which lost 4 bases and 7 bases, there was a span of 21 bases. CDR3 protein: CASSLTRAGTREQYF. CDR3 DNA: TGCGCCAGCAGCCTCACCCGAGCCGGGACCAGGGAGCAGTACTTC.

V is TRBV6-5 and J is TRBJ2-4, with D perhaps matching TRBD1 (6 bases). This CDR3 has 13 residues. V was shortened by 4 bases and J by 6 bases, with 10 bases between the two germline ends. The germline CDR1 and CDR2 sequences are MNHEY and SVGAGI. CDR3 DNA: TGTGCCAGCAGTTCCGGACAGCCAAACATTCAGTACTTC. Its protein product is CASSSGQPNIQYF.

The CDR3 sequence is CAWSAPHRDLGNEKLFF. In DNA, the CDR3 is TGTGCCTGGAGCGCCCCGCACAGGGATCTTGGAAATGAAAAACTGTTTTTT. The gene calls are TRBV30 and TRBJ1-4; D possibly corresponds to TRBD1 (6 bases). This CDR3 has 17 residues. Germline lookup yields CDR1 GTSNPN and CDR2 SVGIG (reference sequence). V was cut by 3 bases and J by 5 bases, with 22 bases left in between.

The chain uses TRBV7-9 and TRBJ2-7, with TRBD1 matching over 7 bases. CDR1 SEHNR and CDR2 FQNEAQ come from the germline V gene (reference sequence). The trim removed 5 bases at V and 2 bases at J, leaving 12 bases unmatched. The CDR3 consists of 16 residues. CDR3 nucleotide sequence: TGTGCCAGCAGCCTGCAGAGGATTACAGGGGCCTACGAGCAGTACTTC. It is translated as CASSLQRITGAYEQYF.

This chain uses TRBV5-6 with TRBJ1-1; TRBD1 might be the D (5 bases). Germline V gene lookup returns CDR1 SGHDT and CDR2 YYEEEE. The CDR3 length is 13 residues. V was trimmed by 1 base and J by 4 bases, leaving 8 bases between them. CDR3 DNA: TGTGCCAGCAGCTTGAGGGGTAGCACTGAAGCTTTCTTT. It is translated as CASSLRGSTEAFF.

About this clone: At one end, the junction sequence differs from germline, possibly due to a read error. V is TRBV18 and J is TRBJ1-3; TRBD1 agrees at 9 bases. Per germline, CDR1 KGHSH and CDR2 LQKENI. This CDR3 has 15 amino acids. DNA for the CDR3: TGTGCCAGCTCGCCACAGGGGGCGTCTGGAAACACCATATATTTT. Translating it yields CASSPQGASGNTIYF.

The CDR3, as DNA: TGTGCCAGCAGTGAAAGAGGGGTTGGAAATTCACCCCTCCACTTT. This sequence encodes CASSERGVGNSPLHF. The chain carries TRBV2 and TRBJ1-6; D perhaps matches TRBD1 (5 bases). CDR3 length: 15 amino acids. Germline lookup yields CDR1 SNHLY and CDR2 FYNNEI. The V end lost 2 bases, the J end lost 7 bases, and 12 bases lay between the germline ends. The full variable domain, rest sourced from reference TRBV2 and TRBJ1-6, is EPEVTQTPSHQVTQMGQEVILRCVPISNHLYFYWYRQILGQKVEFLVSFYNNEISEKSEIFDDQFSVERPDGSNFTLKIRSTKLEDSAMYFCASSERGVGNSPLHFGNGTRLTVT.

The CDR3 loop reads CASSLPAGELFF. Here the CDR3 DNA reads TGTGCCAGCAGCTTGCCTGCCGGGGAGCTGTTTTTT. The chain joins TRBV5-4 to TRBJ2-2, with unresolved D. Germline loops: CDR1 SGHNT, CDR2 YYREEE (reference sequence). CDR3 length equals 12 residues. Trimming removed 1 base from V and 6 bases from J, with 4 bases in between.

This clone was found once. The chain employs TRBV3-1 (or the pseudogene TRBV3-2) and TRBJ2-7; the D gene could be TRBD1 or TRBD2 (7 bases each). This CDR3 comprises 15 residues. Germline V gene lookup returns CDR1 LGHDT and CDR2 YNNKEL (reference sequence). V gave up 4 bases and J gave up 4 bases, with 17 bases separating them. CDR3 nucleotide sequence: TGTGCCAGCAGCCCCCGGGGGAGGGGGCAGTACGAGCAGTACTTC. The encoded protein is CASSPRGRGQYEQYF.

The CDR3 here is CAWIPRIQGGHEQYF. The DNA of the CDR3 is TGTGCCTGGATTCCTCGCATCCAGGGAGGCCACGAGCAGTACTTC. V usage is TRBV30 and J usage is TRBJ2-7; D might be TRBD2 (6 bases). The CDR3 has 15 residues. Trimming pared 4 bases from V and 5 bases from J, leaving 21 bases between. Per the germline V gene, CDR1 is GTSNPN and CDR2 is SVGIG (reference sequence).

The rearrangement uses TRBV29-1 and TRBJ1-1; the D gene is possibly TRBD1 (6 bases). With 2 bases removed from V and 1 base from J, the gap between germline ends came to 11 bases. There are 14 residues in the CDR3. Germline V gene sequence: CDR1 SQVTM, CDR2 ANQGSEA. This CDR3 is CSVELQGSNTEAFF. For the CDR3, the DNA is TGCAGCGTTGAACTACAGGGATCGAACACTGAAGCTTTCTTT.

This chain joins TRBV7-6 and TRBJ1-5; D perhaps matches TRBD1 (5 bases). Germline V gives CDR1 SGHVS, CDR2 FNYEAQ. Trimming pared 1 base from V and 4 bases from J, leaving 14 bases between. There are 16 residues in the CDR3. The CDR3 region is CASSLGTTGGNQPQHF. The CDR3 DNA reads TGTGCCAGCAGCTTAGGGACAACCGGGGGGAATCAGCCCCAGCATTTT. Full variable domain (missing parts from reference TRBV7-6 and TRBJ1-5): GAGVSQSPRYKVTKRGQDVALRCDPISGHVSLYWYRQALGQGPEFLTYFNYEAQQDKSGLPNDRFSAERPEGSISTLTIQRTEQRDSAMYRCASSLGTTGGNQPQHFGDGTRLSIL.